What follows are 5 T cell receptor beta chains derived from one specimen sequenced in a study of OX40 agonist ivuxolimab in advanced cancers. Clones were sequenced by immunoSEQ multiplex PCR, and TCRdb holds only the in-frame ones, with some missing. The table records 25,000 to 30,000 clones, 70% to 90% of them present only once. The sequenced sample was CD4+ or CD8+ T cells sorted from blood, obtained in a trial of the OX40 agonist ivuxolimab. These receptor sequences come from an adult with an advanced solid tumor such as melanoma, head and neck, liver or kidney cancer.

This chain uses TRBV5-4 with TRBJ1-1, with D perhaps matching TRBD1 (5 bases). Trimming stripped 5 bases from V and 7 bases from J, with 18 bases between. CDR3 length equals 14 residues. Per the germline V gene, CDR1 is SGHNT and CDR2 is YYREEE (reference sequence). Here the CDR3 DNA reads TGTGCCAGCAGGTACCTCGGAGGGGCGGATGAAGCTTTCTTT. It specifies CASRYLGGADEAFF.

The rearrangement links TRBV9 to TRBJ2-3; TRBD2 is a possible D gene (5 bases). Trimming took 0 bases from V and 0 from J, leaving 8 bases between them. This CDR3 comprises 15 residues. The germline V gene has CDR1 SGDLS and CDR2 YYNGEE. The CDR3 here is CASSVAERSTDTQYF. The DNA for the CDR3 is TGTGCCAGCAGCGTAGCTGAGCGGAGCACAGATACGCAGTATTTT. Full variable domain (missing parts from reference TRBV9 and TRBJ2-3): DSGVTQTPKHLITATGQRVTLRCSPRSGDLSVYWYQQSLDQGLQFLIQYYNGEERAKGNILERFSAQQFPDLHSELNLSSLELGDSALYFCASSVAERSTDTQYFGPGTRLTVL.

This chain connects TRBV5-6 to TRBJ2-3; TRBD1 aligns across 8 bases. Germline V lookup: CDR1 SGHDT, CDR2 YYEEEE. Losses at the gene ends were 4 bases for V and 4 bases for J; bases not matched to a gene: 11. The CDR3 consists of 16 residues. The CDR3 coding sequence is TGTGCCAGCAGCCCTGAGACAGGGGTGATCGCAGATACGCAGTATTTT. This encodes CASSPETGVIADTQYF.

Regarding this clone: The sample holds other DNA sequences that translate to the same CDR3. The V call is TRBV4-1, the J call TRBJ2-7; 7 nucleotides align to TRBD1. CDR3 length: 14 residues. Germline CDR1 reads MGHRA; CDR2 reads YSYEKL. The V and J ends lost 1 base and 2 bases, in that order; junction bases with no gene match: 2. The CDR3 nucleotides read TGCGCCAGCAGCCAAGGACAGGGAGCCTACGAGCAGTACTTC. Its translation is CASSQGQGAYEQYF.

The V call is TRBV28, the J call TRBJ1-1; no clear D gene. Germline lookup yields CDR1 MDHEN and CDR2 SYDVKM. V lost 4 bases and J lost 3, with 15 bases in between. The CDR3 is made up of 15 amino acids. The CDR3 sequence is CASSSPRASHTEAFF. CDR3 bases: TGTGCCAGCAGTTCCCCTCGGGCCAGTCACACTGAAGCTTTCTTT.